This paragraph covers one T cell receptor beta chain sequence. Its specificity is unknown. The second PCR ran about 6 to 11 cycles with a sample-barcoded 5' primer and J-beta primers. TCRdb recomputed calls from the 5' RACE reads with MiXCR, one row per CDR3 protein. This table has 550,000 to 750,000 distinct CDR3 sequences, 21% appearing once. V dropped 1 base and J dropped 3 bases, with 13 bases sitting between them. Germline lookup yields CDR1 SEHNR and CDR2 FQNEAQ (reference sequence). The CDR3 is made up of 15 amino acids. This entry comes from a study of blood T cells in healthy people across ages. Study observations and caveats: In long-lived donors, naive CD4+ cell counts and diversity exceeded those of aged donors.

This rearrangement joins TRBV7-9 to TRBJ2-7; tentative D call: TRBD1 (6 bases). Input material: blood. This receptor was taken from a man aged 70-80 years in good health. In DNA, the CDR3 is TGTGCCAGCAGCTTAGTATCCGGGACACGCTACGAGCAGTACTTC. This translates into CASSLVSGTRYEQYF.